This T cell receptor beta chain appears in the sequencing data of a study of T-cell memory formation after mild COVID-19. TCRdb passed the 5' RACE reads through MiXCR, listing each CDR3 protein once. The sample lists about 560,000 distinct CDR3 sequences, less than 25% seen once, with approximately 8% in the top ten. Sequencing was carried out using PBMCs or a T cell subset sorted from them (not recorded which). This clonotype was sampled from an adult woman who had mild COVID-19 (a few samples of this study predate the infection). Cell type and time point are not known.

The CDR3 loop reads CASSQESTRGPSTDTQYF. CDR3 bases: TGTGCCAGCAGCCAAGAGTCGACGAGGGGGCCCAGCACAGATACGCAGTATTTT. The gene calls are TRBV4-2 and TRBJ2-3; 7 nucleotides match TRBD1. V dropped 0 bases and J dropped 0; count of bases not matched to a gene: 9. Germline values: CDR1 LGHNA, CDR2 YNFKEQ. The CDR3 is made up of 18 amino acids.